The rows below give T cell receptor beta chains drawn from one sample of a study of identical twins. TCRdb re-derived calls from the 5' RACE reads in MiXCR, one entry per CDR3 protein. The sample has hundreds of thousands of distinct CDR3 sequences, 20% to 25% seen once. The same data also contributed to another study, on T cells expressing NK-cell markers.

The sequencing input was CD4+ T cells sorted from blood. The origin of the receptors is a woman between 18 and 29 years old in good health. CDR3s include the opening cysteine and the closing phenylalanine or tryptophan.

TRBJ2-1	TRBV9	CAGGTGDGEQFF
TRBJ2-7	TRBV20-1	CSARDTTSYEQYF
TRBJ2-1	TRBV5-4	CASSSPRENEQFF
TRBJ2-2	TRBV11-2	CASSSPKAGGNTGELFF
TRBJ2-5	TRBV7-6	CASSSRGTKETQYF
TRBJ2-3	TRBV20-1	CSARDGGLAGATDTQYF
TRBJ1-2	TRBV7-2	CASSLSDLNYGYTF
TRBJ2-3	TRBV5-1	CASSVTAGGTDTQYF
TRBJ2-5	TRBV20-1	CSASDRETQYF
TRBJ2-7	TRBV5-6	CATQFQTSDHEQYF
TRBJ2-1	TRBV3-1	CASSQLGDRLSYNEQFF
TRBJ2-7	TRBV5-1	CASSFETLDTYEQYF
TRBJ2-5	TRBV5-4	CANSTKTTEETQYF
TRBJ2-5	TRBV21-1	CAIWAETQYF
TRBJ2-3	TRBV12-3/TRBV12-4	CASSFTGRPDTQYF
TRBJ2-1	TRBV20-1	CSASRREGGDEQFF
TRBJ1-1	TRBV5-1	CASSLRRDSSAFF
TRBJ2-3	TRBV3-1	CASSRSDTDTQYF
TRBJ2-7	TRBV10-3	CAISGAVVYEQYF
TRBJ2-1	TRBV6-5	CASSYFTQGHEQFF
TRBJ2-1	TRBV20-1	CSASRLADNEQFF
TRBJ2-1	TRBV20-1	CSAPLLAGAGGEQFF
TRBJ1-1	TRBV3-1	CASSNPDRDTEAFF
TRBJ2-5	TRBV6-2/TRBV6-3	CASGSPYIKETQYF
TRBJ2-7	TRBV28	CASSRGLIYEQYF
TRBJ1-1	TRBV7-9	CASSEQRMNTEAFF
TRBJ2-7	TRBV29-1	CSVAPSGRSYEQYF
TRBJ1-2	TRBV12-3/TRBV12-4	CASSSSGQGPGGYTF
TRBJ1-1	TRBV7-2	CASSRQQGFGAFF
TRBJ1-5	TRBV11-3	CASSAGRINQPQHF
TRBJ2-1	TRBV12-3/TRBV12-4	CASSFQGTGIHNEQFF
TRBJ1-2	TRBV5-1	CASSLLFGQFDGYTF
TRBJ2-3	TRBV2	CASRREADTQYF
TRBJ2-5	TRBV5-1	CASSRIAGGEETQYF
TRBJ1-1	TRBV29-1	CSVRAPNTEAFF
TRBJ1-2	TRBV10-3	CAIRDPAQVLNYGYTF
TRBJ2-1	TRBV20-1	CSARRLAGEQFF
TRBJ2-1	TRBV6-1	CASRSGRESLYNEQFF
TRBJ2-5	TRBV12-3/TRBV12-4	CASSPAGGRQETQYF
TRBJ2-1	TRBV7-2	CASSFPRGVQFF
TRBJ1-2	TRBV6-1	CASKVQMEPNYGYTF
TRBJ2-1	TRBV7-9	CASSLGGRYNEQFF
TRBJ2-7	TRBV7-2	CASSLGQQQYF
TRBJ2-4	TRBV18	CASSPVAKNIQYF
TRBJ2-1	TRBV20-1	CSAYGGSTNEQFF
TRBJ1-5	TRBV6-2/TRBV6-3	CASSYADSQPQHF